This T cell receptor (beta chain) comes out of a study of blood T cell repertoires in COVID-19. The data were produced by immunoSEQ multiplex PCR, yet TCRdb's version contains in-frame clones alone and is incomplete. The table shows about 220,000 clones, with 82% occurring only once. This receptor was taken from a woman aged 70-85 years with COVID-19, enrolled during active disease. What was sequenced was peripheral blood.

The CDR3 region has the DNA TGCGCCAGCAGCTTGGGCCCTAACAATGAGCAGTTCTTC. Translating gives CASSLGPNNEQFF. The chain is built from TRBV5-1 and TRBJ2-1, with D unclear. The germline gives CDR1 SGHRS, CDR2 YFSETQ. CDR3 length: 13 amino acids. Trimming left V 0 bases short and J 5 bases short, with 6 bases between.